This entry concerns a single T cell receptor (beta chain). In germline, CDR1 is DFQATT, CDR2 SNEGSKA (reference sequence). The J segment lost 10 bases and the V segment lost 5 bases, leaving 4 bases of the junction unmatched. The CDR3 is 11 amino acids. This sample stems from a study of blood T cell repertoires in COVID-19. TCRdb's table, derived via immunoSEQ multiplex PCR, lists solely in-frame clones and lacks some. The sample includes roughly 400,000 clones, roughly 89% seen only once; the top ten take around 1.7%. This chain joins TRBV20-1 and TRBJ1-2, with 10 bases lining up with TRBD1. This receptor was identified in a woman aged 25 to 39 who had recovered from COVID-19. Material: PBMCs or T cells enriched from blood (not recorded which). CDR3 sequence (DNA): TGCAGTGCTCGACAGGGGGCAATCTACACCTTC. Protein product: CSARQGAIYTF.